This T cell receptor beta chain was sequenced during a study of blood T cells in healthy people across ages. A second roughly 7 to 12 cycle PCR used barcoded and J-beta primers. TCRdb passed the 5' RACE reads through MiXCR, listing each CDR3 protein once. The sample holds some 730,000 distinct CDR3 sequences; about 20% are singletons and the top ten take roughly 22%. V was clipped by 1 base and J by 2 bases; unmatched bases: 6. This CDR3 has 16 amino acids. CDR1 and CDR2 from the germline V gene are LNHNV and YYDKDF (reference sequence). Sequenced sample: blood. The clonotype comes from a man between 65 and 80 years old in good health. This rearrangement joins TRBV15 to TRBJ2-3, with 7 bases identical to TRBD2. This CDR3 reads CATSRASGANTDTQYF. The CDR3 coding sequence is TGTGCCACCAGCAGAGCTAGCGGAGCAAACACAGATACGCAGTATTTT.